Listed below are T cell receptor beta chains from one sample, sequenced in a study of blood T cell repertoires in COVID-19. Profiling relied on immunoSEQ multiplex PCR, and the TCRdb table lists in-frame clones only, not all of them. This sample has 130,000 to 150,000 clones; about 85% occur once, and the top ten carry 2% to 3%. Sequencing used peripheral blood. All receptors derive from a human donor with acute or convalescent COVID-19. The donor label of this sample is uncertain. Each CDR3 is given with its conserved first and last residue. Fields, in order: V gene, D gene, clone size, J gene, CDR3 DNA, CDR3 protein. The D gene is left open where the match is weak. A clone size is listed for some rows: how often the clone was seen (once, few, many), or a class if it is expanded.

>TRBV5-1|TRBD1|.|TRBJ1-3
TGCGCCAGCAGCTCCACACCGGGACAGGGGACTGGAAACACCATATATTTT
CASSSTPGQGTGNTIYF
>TRBV4-2|.|.|TRBJ2-5
TGTGCCAGCAGCCAAGTTGCGGGGTTCTCGGCCGGGCAGAAAGAGACCCAGTACTTC
CASSQVAGFSAGQKETQYF
>TRBV6-2/TRBV6-3|.|.|TRBJ1-2
TGTGCCAGCAGTTACAGAGGGTTTGATGGCTACACCTTC
CASSYRGFDGYTF
>TRBV7-2|.|.|TRBJ1-2
TGTGCCAGCAGCTCCCCAACAGGGCACTATGGCTACACCTTC
CASSSPTGHYGYTF
>TRBV30|.|few|TRBJ1-6
TGTGCCTCGTCGGAGGGTTTAAGTTATAATTCACCCCTCCACTTT
CASSEGLSYNSPLHF
>TRBV15|TRBD1|.|TRBJ2-5
TGTGCCACCAGCAGAGATCAGGGGGTACAAGAGACCCAGTACTTC
CATSRDQGVQETQYF
>TRBV19|TRBD1|once|TRBJ1-2
TGTGCCAGTAGTACCTACAGACAGGGGGCTGACTATGGCTACACCTTC
CASSTYRQGADYGYTF
>TRBV4-1|TRBD1|.|TRBJ1-1
TGCGCCAGCAGCCAAGTGGTACAGGGGTTTTTTGAAGCTTTCTTT
CASSQVVQGFFEAFF
>TRBV5-4|.|few|TRBJ1-4
TGTGCCAGCAGCCTAGACAGGTCAACTAATGAAAAACTGTTTTTT
CASSLDRSTNEKLFF
>TRBV28|.|.|TRBJ1-2
TGTGCCAGCAGTTTACCCCGACAGACTGAATATGGCTACACCTTC
CASSLPRQTEYGYTF
>TRBV28|.|few|TRBJ1-2
TGTGCCAGCAGTTCTAGGGGGGGAAGTTTTGGCTACACCTTC
CASSSRGGSFGYTF
>TRBV13|.|.|TRBJ2-1
TGTGCCAGCAGCTTACGGCGGCTAGCGAGAAATGAGCAGTTCTTC
CASSLRRLARNEQFF
>TRBV9|TRBD2|.|TRBJ2-5
TGTGCCAGCAGCGACGGGACTAGCGGGAGCGGGGAGACCCAGTACTTC
CASSDGTSGSGETQYF
>TRBV6-5|.|.|TRBJ1-4
TGTGCCAGCAGTTACTCTGACAGTAATGAAAAACTGTTTTTT
CASSYSDSNEKLFF
>TRBV4-3|.|.|TRBJ1-2
TGCGCCAGCAGCCAAGGGGCCTCGGGGGTGAACTATGGCTACACCTTC
CASSQGASGVNYGYTF
>TRBV19|TRBD1|.|TRBJ1-5
TGTGCCAGTAGTATACGGACAGGGAGTGATCAGCCCCAGCATTTT
CASSIRTGSDQPQHF
>TRBV19|.|.|TRBJ2-5
TGTGCCAGTAGTTACCGAGGAGGGACGGAGACCCAGTACTTC
CASSYRGGTETQYF
>TRBV19|.|.|TRBJ2-3
TGTGCCAGTAAATGGACTGGGGGGACAGATACGCAGTATTTT
CASKWTGGTDTQYF
>TRBV27|.|.|TRBJ1-5
TGTGCCAGCCAATCGTGGGGAGGCAATCAGCCCCAGCATTTT
CASQSWGGNQPQHF
>TRBV11-2|.|.|TRBJ2-1
TGTGCCAGCAGCTCGTCGGGTGAGGCCTACAATGAGCAGTTCTTC
CASSSSGEAYNEQFF
>TRBV5-6|.|.|TRBJ1-1
TGTGCCAGCAGCCGGCCGGGAAACACTGAAGCTTTCTTT
CASSRPGNTEAFF
>TRBV9|.|.|TRBJ1-2
TGTGCCAGCAGCCCCCGCCGGGTTGGCGACTATGGCTACACCTTC
CASSPRRVGDYGYTF
>TRBV5-6|.|.|TRBJ2-2
TGTGCCAGCAGCTTGGGTCGAAAGAATACCGGGGAGCCGTTTTTT
CASSLGRKNTGEPFF
>TRBV5-8|TRBD1|few|TRBJ1-2
TGTGCCAGCAGCCCCGACAGGGGAATCGGTGGCTACACCTTC
CASSPDRGIGGYTF